The 14 T cell receptor beta chains in this list originate from one sample, sequenced in a study of neoadjuvant anti-PD-1 for oral cavity cancer. Time point specified: after neoadjuvant nivolumab, at surgical resection. Here immunoSEQ multiplex PCR was the method, and the copy in TCRdb shows in-frame clones only, minus some. The top ten hold 2.5% to 3% of the sample, which has over 60,000 clones, 86% seen once. The input for sequencing was PBMCs, taken after nivolumab (anti-PD-1) treatment. The receptors were gathered from a person aged 40 to 85 with oral cavity squamous cell carcinoma.

This sequence joins TRBV7-9 and TRBJ2-7; D is uncertain. Per the germline V gene, CDR1 is SEHNR and CDR2 is FQNEAQ (reference sequence). CDR3 length: 15 amino acids. The V end was cut by 4 bases, the J end by 6 bases, with 19 bases between. CDR3 in amino acids: CASSSSATISIEQYF. CDR3 bases: TGTGCCAGCAGCTCCTCAGCTACCATATCCATCGAGCAGTACTTC.

The chain uses TRBV7-6 and TRBJ2-3, with unresolved D. The CDR3 runs to 14 residues. Germline CDR1 SGHVS, CDR2 FNYEAQ. V was trimmed by 0 bases and J by 4 bases, leaving 8 bases between them. The chain's CDR3 is CASSLAGSSDTQYF. Here the CDR3 DNA reads TGTGCCAGCAGCTTAGCTGGTAGCTCAGATACGCAGTATTTT.

A few counts support this clone. The chain has TRBV30 and TRBJ1-2; D remains unclear. The germline CDR1 and CDR2 sequences are GTSNPN and SVGIG (reference sequence). Trimming removed 1 base from V and 7 bases from J, with 10 bases in between. The CDR3 extends over 12 amino acids. The CDR3 DNA reads TGTGCCTGGAGTGCGGCGGTGGGTGGCTACACCTTC. As protein: CAWSAAVGGYTF.

The chain combines TRBV11-2 with TRBJ2-5; 7 bases are shared with TRBD2. This CDR3 has 15 amino acids. The V segment lost 5 bases and the J segment 4 bases; nucleotides outside the gene matches: 10. Germline V CDR1 and CDR2: SGHAT, FQNNGV. In DNA form, the CDR3 reads TGTGCCAGCAGCCCCCCTTGGCGGGGGATAGAGACCCAGTACTTC. Its protein is CASSPPWRGIETQYF.

This chain's CDR3 is CASSKDDGRGNTIYF. Written as DNA, the CDR3 is TGTGCCAGCAGCAAAGATGACGGGAGAGGAAACACCATATATTTT. This chain connects TRBV21-1 to TRBJ1-3. TRBV21-1 is labeled a pseudogene. The CDR3 contains 15 residues.

The chain recombines TRBV4-2 with TRBJ2-2; 7 positions match TRBD1. The CDR3 is 15 residues long. V lost 2 bases, J lost 4 bases, and 4 bases stayed unmatched. Germline values: CDR1 LGHNA, CDR2 YNFKEQ. The CDR3 region has the DNA TGTGCCAGCAGCCAACTGGGACAGCCCACCGGGGAGCTGTTTTTT. This encodes CASSQLGQPTGELFF.

CDR3 residues: CASSQDWNEQFF. The CDR3 DNA reads as TGTGCCAGCAGTCAGGATTGGAATGAGCAGTTCTTC. The rearrangement uses TRBV6-5 and TRBJ2-1; D is unclear. The length of the CDR3 is 12 residues. Trimming took 5 bases from V and 7 from J, leaving 9 bases between them. Germline V CDR1 and CDR2: MNHEY, SVGAGI.

This rearrangement joins TRBV7-9 to TRBJ2-7; possibly TRBD2 for D (6 bases). V gave up 2 bases and J gave up 4 bases, with 18 bases separating them. CDR1 SEHNR and CDR2 FQNEAQ come from the germline V gene (reference sequence). The CDR3 spans 16 residues. The CDR3: CASSLRGTPLWYEQYF. In nucleotides, the CDR3 is TGTGCCAGCAGCTTACGGGGGACCCCCCTATGGTACGAGCAGTACTTC. Based on the CDR3 plus reference TRBV7-9 and TRBJ2-7, the full variable domain is DTGVSQNPRHKITKRGQNVTFRCDPISEHNRLYWYRQTLGQGPEFLTYFQNEAQLEKSRLLSDRFSAERPKGSFSTLEIQRTEQGDSAMYLCASSLRGTPLWYEQYFGPGTRLTVT.

This chain uses TRBV7-9 with TRBJ1-3; D is unresolved. V lost 5 bases, J lost 0 bases, and 14 bases lay in between. Germline CDR1 SEHNR, CDR2 FQNEAQ (reference sequence). This CDR3 has 16 amino acids. The CDR3 sequence is CASSLPAQASGNTIYF. Written as DNA, the CDR3 is TGTGCCAGCAGCCTCCCGGCCCAGGCCTCTGGAAACACCATATATTTT.

This clone was counted a few times. This rearrangement joins TRBV28 to TRBJ1-3; 8 nucleotides align to TRBD1. Looked up from germline, CDR1 is MDHEN and CDR2 is SYDVKM. There are 14 residues in the CDR3. J was trimmed by 0 bases and V by 7 bases; bases with no gene match: 2. DNA for the CDR3: TGTGCCAGCAAAACAGGGGGCTCTGGAAACACCATATATTTT. This encodes CASKTGGSGNTIYF.

The chain combines TRBV7-8 with TRBJ2-7; 13 bases agree with TRBD2. The germline CDR1 and CDR2 sequences are SGHVS and FQNEAQ. CDR3 size: 17 residues. Trimming took 1 base from V and 4 from J; bases not matched to a gene: 7. CDR3 in DNA: TGTGCCAGCAGCTTAGAACTAGCGGGAGGGCCGAGTTACGAGCAGTACTTC. This codes for CASSLELAGGPSYEQYF.

Only a few counts were recorded for this clone. The V and J genes are TRBV7-8 and TRBJ1-3; D is ambiguous. CDR1 and CDR2 (germline): SGHVS, FQNEAQ. With 1 base removed from V and 2 bases from J, the gap between germline ends came to 12 bases. The CDR3 extends over 16 amino acids. The CDR3 is CASSLVGSDTGNTIYF. The CDR3 bases are TGTGCCAGCAGCTTAGTGGGCAGCGACACTGGAAACACCATATATTTT.

The CDR3 here is CASSPRDRSYEQYF. DNA of the CDR3: TGCGCCAGCAGCCCGAGGGACAGGAGCTACGAGCAGTACTTC. The chain recombines TRBV5-1 with TRBJ2-7; 8 nucleotides align to TRBD1. Germline lookup yields CDR1 SGHRS and CDR2 YFSETQ. This CDR3 comprises 14 residues. V was pared by 4 bases and J by 3 bases, with 6 bases of the junction left unmatched.

The rearrangement joins TRBV28 to TRBJ1-4, with 7 bases fitting TRBD1. V lost 6 bases and J lost 3; bases outside the gene matches: 10. This CDR3 is 16 amino acids long. Per the germline V gene, CDR1 is MDHEN and CDR2 is SYDVKM. This CDR3 is CASRGQGVEANEKLFF. The CDR3 DNA reads TGTGCCAGCAGGGGCCAGGGGGTGGAAGCTAATGAAAAACTGTTTTTT.